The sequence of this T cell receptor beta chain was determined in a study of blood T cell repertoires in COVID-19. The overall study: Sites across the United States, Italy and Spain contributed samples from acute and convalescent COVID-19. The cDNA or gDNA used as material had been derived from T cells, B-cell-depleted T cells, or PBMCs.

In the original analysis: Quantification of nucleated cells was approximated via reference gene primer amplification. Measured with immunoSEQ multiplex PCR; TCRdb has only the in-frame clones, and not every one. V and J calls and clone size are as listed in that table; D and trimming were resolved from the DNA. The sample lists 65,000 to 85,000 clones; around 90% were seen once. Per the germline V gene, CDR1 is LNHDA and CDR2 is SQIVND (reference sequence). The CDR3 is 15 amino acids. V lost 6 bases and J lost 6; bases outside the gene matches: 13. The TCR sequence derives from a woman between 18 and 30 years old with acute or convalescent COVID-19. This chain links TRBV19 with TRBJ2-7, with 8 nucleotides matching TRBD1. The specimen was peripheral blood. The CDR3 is CASSQNLNQGAEQYF. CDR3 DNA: TGTGCCAGTAGCCAAAACTTAAACCAGGGGGCCGAGCAGTACTTC.